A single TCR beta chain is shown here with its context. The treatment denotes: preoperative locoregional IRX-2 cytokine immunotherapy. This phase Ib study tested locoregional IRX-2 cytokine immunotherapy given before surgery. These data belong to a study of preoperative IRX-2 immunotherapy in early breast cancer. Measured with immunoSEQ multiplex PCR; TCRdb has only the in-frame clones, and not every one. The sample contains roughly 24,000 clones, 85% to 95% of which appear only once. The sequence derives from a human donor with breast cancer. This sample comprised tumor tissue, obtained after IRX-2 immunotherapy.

CDR3 nucleotide sequence: TGTGCCAGCAGCTTAAGGGGGGTTGGCACCGGGGAGCTGTTTTTT. It specifies CASSLRGVGTGELFF. The V gene is TRBV11-2, the J gene TRBJ2-2; D may match TRBD1 or TRBD2 (6 bases each). V lost 2 bases and J 4 bases, leaving 11 bases between the germline ends. This CDR3 is 15 amino acids long. From germline, CDR1 is SGHAT and CDR2 FQNNGV.